These 30 T cell receptor beta chains were sequenced from one sample in a study of blood T cell repertoires in COVID-19. The method was immunoSEQ multiplex PCR; TCRdb's version includes in-frame clones alone and lacks a portion of them. The sample includes about 180,000 clones, more than 70% seen only once; the top ten take under 9.5%. Specimen: PBMCs or T cells enriched from blood (not recorded which). The receptors stem from a woman in her 30s who had recovered from COVID-19.

V is TRBV2 and J is TRBJ2-5; TRBD1 agrees at 10 bases. Unmatched junction bases numbered 4, after V lost 1 base and J lost 5 bases. Germline V gene lookup returns CDR1 SNHLY and CDR2 FYNNEI. The CDR3 sequence is 15 residues long. The CDR3 DNA is TGTGCCAGCAGTGAAGAGGGGACAGGGGACGAGACCCAGTACTTC. Its protein product is CASSEEGTGDETQYF.

The chain is built from TRBV6-5 and TRBJ1-1, with D possibly matching TRBD1 (6 bases). V lost 3 bases and J lost 5, with 19 bases in between. The CDR3 has 16 amino acids. Germline loops: CDR1 MNHEY, CDR2 SVGAGI. This chain's CDR3 is CASSYQRPRGLTEAFF. The CDR3 bases are TGTGCCAGCAGTTATCAAAGACCCAGGGGTCTGACTGAAGCTTTCTTT.

In nucleotides, the CDR3 is TGCGCCAGCAGCTTAGGGACTAGCGACTATGAGCAGTTCTTC. It codes for CASSLGTSDYEQFF. This rearrangement joins TRBV5-1 to TRBJ2-1; TRBD2 matches 10 bases. CDR1 is SGHRS and CDR2 is YFSETQ in the germline V gene. Trimming removed 2 bases from V and 8 bases from J; junction bases left unmatched: 4. The CDR3 sequence is 14 residues long.

The CDR3: CASSQEGGTGPVRNEQFF. In nucleotides, the CDR3 is TGCGCCAGCAGCCAAGAAGGAGGGACGGGCCCCGTGCGTAATGAGCAGTTCTTC. The chain is built from TRBV4-1 and TRBJ2-1, with D possibly TRBD2 on 6 matching bases. CDR1 and CDR2 from the germline V gene are MGHRA and YSYEKL. CDR3 size: 18 residues. V lost 0 bases to trimming and J lost 7 bases, with 22 bases between them.

V is TRBV9 and J is TRBJ2-1; D possibly corresponds to TRBD2 (5 bases). Germline CDR1 is SGDLS and CDR2 is YYNGEE. This CDR3 has 14 amino acids. V lost 1 base to trimming and J lost 3 bases, with 8 bases between them. The CDR3 DNA reads TGTGCCAGCAGCGTAAGCGGATTCTACAATGAGCAGTTCTTC. Its protein product is CASSVSGFYNEQFF. Together with reference TRBV9 and TRBJ2-1, the CDR3 gives the full variable domain: DSGVTQTPKHLITATGQRVTLRCSPRSGDLSVYWYQQSLDQGLQFLIQYYNGEERAKGNILERFSAQQFPDLHSELNLSSLELGDSALYFCASSVSGFYNEQFFGPGTRLTVL.

Only a few counts were recorded for this clone. The rearrangement links TRBV2 to TRBJ1-3, with D tentatively TRBD1 (5 bases). The V gene's germline CDR1 is SNHLY and CDR2 FYNNEI. Trimming left V 5 bases short and J 0 bases short, with 14 bases between. CDR3 size: 16 residues. The CDR3 region is CASSSVTGSSGNTIYF. CDR3 nucleotides: TGTGCCAGCAGTTCAGTTACAGGAAGCTCTGGAAACACCATATATTTT.

The genes are TRBV6-5 and TRBJ1-2, with 8 bases that match TRBD1. The junction had 6 bases not matched to a gene; V was cut back by 2 bases and J by 4 bases. Germline CDR1 is MNHEY and CDR2 is SVGAGI. The CDR3 spans 15 residues. The CDR3 sequence: CASSYPDRVSYGYTF. The CDR3 DNA follows: TGTGCCAGCAGTTACCCGGACAGGGTAAGCTATGGCTACACCTTC.

This chain connects TRBV27 to TRBJ2-7; 8 bases match TRBD2. CDR1 and CDR2 from the germline V gene are MNHEY and SMNVEV (reference sequence). The V gene end was trimmed by 2 bases and the J gene end by 2 bases; junction bases not matched to a gene: 8. The CDR3 contains 16 residues. In DNA, the CDR3 is TGTGCCAGCAGTTTAAAGACTAGCGCCCTCCCCTACGAGCAGTACTTC. It specifies CASSLKTSALPYEQYF.

The chain employs TRBV9 and TRBJ2-3; 7 bases align to TRBD2. This CDR3 is 19 amino acids long. The V gene end was trimmed by 0 bases and the J gene end by 4 bases; junction bases not matched to a gene: 17. Germline assignment: CDR1 SGDLS and CDR2 YYNGEE. The CDR3 here is CASSVDGSWSGNKADTQYF. The DNA of the CDR3 is TGTGCCAGCAGCGTAGACGGGAGTTGGAGCGGGAATAAGGCAGATACGCAGTATTTT.

The V gene is TRBV18, the J gene TRBJ2-3; 14 bases fit TRBD2. The ends lost 5 bases at V and 4 bases at J; junction bases unmatched: 5. CDR1 is KGHSH, CDR2 LQKENI, per germline. CDR3 size: 16 residues. This CDR3 reads CASSETSGRAPDTQYF. CDR3 nucleotide sequence: TGTGCCAGCTCAGAGACTAGCGGGAGGGCCCCAGATACGCAGTATTTT.

This chain links TRBV7-8 with TRBJ2-1; tentative D call: TRBD2 (5 bases). V lost 6 bases, J lost 9 bases, and 15 bases lay in between. From germline, CDR1 is SGHVS and CDR2 FQNEAQ. CDR3 length: 13 amino acids. The CDR3 reads CASRPPSLAEQFF. In nucleotides, the CDR3 is TGTGCCAGCAGGCCTCCTAGCCTCGCTGAGCAGTTCTTC.

V gene TRBV7-9 combines with J gene TRBJ2-3; D is unresolved. Germline CDR1 SEHNR, CDR2 FQNEAQ (reference sequence). V was trimmed by 0 bases and J by 8 bases, leaving 9 bases between them. This CDR3 spans 13 amino acids. The CDR3, as DNA: TGTGCCAGCAGCTTAGCCTCGTCCGGTACGCAGTATTTT. Amino acids: CASSLASSGTQYF. The full variable domain, with the rest looked up from reference TRBV7-9 and TRBJ2-3, is DTGVSQNPRHKITKRGQNVTFRCDPISEHNRLYWYRQTLGQGPEFLTYFQNEAQLEKSRLLSDRFSAERPKGSFSTLEIQRTEQGDSAMYLCASSLASSGTQYFGPGTRLTVL.

This chain links TRBV9 with TRBJ1-4; 7 nucleotides agree with TRBD1. Germline V gene sequence: CDR1 SGDLS, CDR2 YYNGEE. The CDR3 contains 14 residues. V was clipped by 1 base and J by 5 bases; unmatched bases: 2. The CDR3 reads CASSVPGQNEKLFF. CDR3 DNA: TGTGCCAGCAGCGTACCGGGACAGAATGAAAAACTGTTTTTT.

V usage is TRBV24-1 and J usage is TRBJ1-5; no clear D. V was trimmed by 6 bases and J by 2 bases, leaving 13 bases between them. This CDR3 region has 15 residues. In germline, CDR1 is KGHDR, CDR2 SFDVKD. CDR3 protein: CATSMTGGGNQPQHF. The DNA of the CDR3 is TGTGCCACCAGTATGACGGGAGGTGGCAATCAGCCCCAGCATTTT.

This clone has a single count. The chain's CDR3 is CASSDLRSDTQYF. CDR3 nucleotides: TGTGCCAGCAGTGACCTCAGATCAGATACGCAGTATTTT. The chain carries TRBV25-1 and TRBJ2-3; the D is unclear. Germline V gene data show CDR1 as MGHDK and CDR2 as SYGVNS. This CDR3 region has 13 residues. Trimming stripped 3 bases from V and 4 bases from J, with 8 bases between.

V and J are TRBV28 and TRBJ2-7; TRBD1 matches at 9 bases. Trimming cost V 6 bases and J 4 bases; bases outside gene matches: 13. The CDR3 consists of 16 residues. Germline CDR1 MDHEN, CDR2 SYDVKM. The CDR3 nucleotides are TGTGCCAGCAGCCCCTACGGGGGGACAGGGCTATACGAGCAGTACTTC. This gives the protein CASSPYGGTGLYEQYF.

The chain employs TRBV29-1 and TRBJ2-7; 10 bases align to TRBD1. The CDR3 length is 17 residues. The germline V gene has CDR1 SQVTM and CDR2 ANQGSEA. With 6 bases clipped from V and 3 bases from J, the junction kept 17 bases outside the gene matches. This CDR3 reads CSVYRDRGRVLSYEQYF. CDR3 in DNA: TGCAGCGTATACCGGGACAGGGGAAGAGTTTTAAGCTACGAGCAGTACTTC.

This clone was observed a few times. The V gene is TRBV5-1, the J gene TRBJ2-1; TRBD2 agrees at 7 bases. Germline V gene data show CDR1 as SGHRS and CDR2 as YFSETQ. The length of the CDR3 is 14 residues. J gave up 7 bases and V 5 bases, and 9 bases lay outside the gene matches. The CDR3 bases are TGCGCCAGCAGTGGAGAGGGAGGGGTAAATGAGCAGTTCTTC. Translating it yields CASSGEGGVNEQFF.

The gene calls are TRBV27 and TRBJ2-2, with D possibly TRBD1 on 5 matching bases. CDR1 and CDR2 from the germline V gene are MNHEY and SMNVEV (reference sequence). The V end lost 7 bases, the J end lost 4 bases, and 19 bases lay between the germline ends. The CDR3 sequence is 16 residues long. The CDR3 protein is CASTARQVQGTGELFF. CDR3 bases: TGTGCCAGCACCGCTCGCCAAGTTCAGGGCACCGGGGAGCTGTTTTTT.

The genes are TRBV7-9 and TRBJ2-7; 7 nucleotides match TRBD1. The ends lost 5 bases at V and 6 bases at J; junction bases unmatched: 10. The germline gives CDR1 SEHNR, CDR2 FQNEAQ (reference sequence). The CDR3 has 14 residues. The CDR3, as DNA: TGTGCCAGCAGCCGTCTGAGCTCAGGGGGCGAGCAGTACTTC. It encodes CASSRLSSGGEQYF.

J is TRBJ1-3 and V is TRBV28; the D is unclear. Germline V gene lookup returns CDR1 MDHEN and CDR2 SYDVKM. Trimming pared 3 bases from V and 1 base from J, leaving 10 bases between. The CDR3 has 15 amino acids. CDR3 nucleotides: TGTGCCAGCAGTTTCGACGGGAATTCTGGAAACACCATATATTTT. It is translated as CASSFDGNSGNTIYF.

The sample holds one count of this clone. The chain uses TRBV2 and TRBJ1-2, with no clear D. Per germline, CDR1 SNHLY and CDR2 FYNNEI. Trimming shortened V by 2 bases and J by 3 bases, and 13 bases separated the two germline ends. There are 15 residues in the CDR3. Written as DNA, the CDR3 is TGTGCCAGCAGTGAACCGGTGCCCCGGGACTATGGCTACACCTTC. Translating it yields CASSEPVPRDYGYTF.

CDR3 in DNA: TGTGCCAGAAGCTCCGATTTGGGTAGTTTCCAGGGAGGTGATTTAATGAACACTGAAGCTTTCTTT. Translating it yields CARSSDLGSFQGGDLMNTEAFF. The chain uses TRBV5-3 and TRBJ1-1; a weak D match, TRBD1 (5 bases). TRBV5-3 is an ORF; its function is uncertain. V lost 3 bases to trimming and J lost 0 bases, with 33 bases between them. The CDR3 consists of 22 residues.

The chain has TRBV6-5 and TRBJ2-1; TRBD1 matches at 8 bases. This CDR3 contains 14 residues. The trim removed 2 bases at V and 6 bases at J, leaving 3 bases unmatched. Germline V CDR1 and CDR2: MNHEY, SVGAGI. Here the CDR3 DNA reads TGTGCCAGCAGTTACGGACAGGGCGGCAATGAGCAGTTCTTC. This gives the protein CASSYGQGGNEQFF.

V gene TRBV5-6 combines with J gene TRBJ1-5, with D unresolved. Germline loops: CDR1 SGHDT, CDR2 YYEEEE. The CDR3 spans 16 residues. The V end lost 1 base, the J end lost 0 bases, and 11 bases lay between the germline ends. CDR3 residues: CASSLRGFYSNQPQHF. For the CDR3, the DNA is TGTGCCAGCAGCTTGCGGGGATTCTATAGCAATCAGCCCCAGCATTTT.

This sequence joins TRBV18 and TRBJ2-5, with TRBD1 matching 8 bases. The ends lost 1 base at V and 5 bases at J; junction bases unmatched: 3. The CDR3 contains 14 residues. Germline CDR1 is KGHSH and CDR2 is LQKENI. The CDR3: CASSPRTGRETQYF. In DNA, the CDR3 is TGTGCCAGCTCACCACGGACAGGGAGGGAGACCCAGTACTTC.

This chain joins TRBV2 and TRBJ2-7; a weak D match, TRBD2 (5 bases). The length of the CDR3 is 13 residues. The V gene's germline CDR1 is SNHLY and CDR2 FYNNEI. V shed 6 bases and J shed 6 bases, with 15 bases lying between them. Written as DNA, the CDR3 is TGTGCCAGCAGCTTGACTACGGGGAGCGAGCAGTACTTC. The encoded protein is CASSLTTGSEQYF.

The genes are TRBV18 and TRBJ2-7; TRBD1 agrees at 9 bases. Trimming at V came to 6 bases and at J to 3 bases, leaving 6 bases not matched to a gene. This CDR3 region has 14 residues. Germline CDR1 and CDR2: KGHSH and LQKENI. The CDR3 nucleotides read TGTGCCAGCTCGACAGGGGGAGCCAACTACGAGCAGTACTTC. Translated, it gives CASSTGGANYEQYF.

This clone was counted only a few times. V is TRBV5-1 and J is TRBJ1-2, with 11 bases fitting TRBD1. The germline gives CDR1 SGHRS, CDR2 YFSETQ. V was clipped by 4 bases and J by 3 bases; unmatched bases: 5. CDR3 length equals 15 residues. The CDR3 reads CASSPRTGGHYGYTF. The CDR3 DNA reads as TGCGCCAGCAGCCCCAGGACAGGGGGCCACTATGGCTACACCTTC. Complete variable domain (other parts from reference TRBV5-1 and TRBJ1-2): KAGVTQTPRYLIKTRGQQVTLSCSPISGHRSVSWYQQTPGQGLQFLFEYFSETQRNKGNFPGRFSGRQFSNSRSEMNVSTLELGDSALYLCASSPRTGGHYGYTFGSGTRLTVV.

The rearrangement links TRBV15 to TRBJ2-5; D ambiguous. The germline V gene has CDR1 LNHNV and CDR2 YYDKDF (reference sequence). There are 14 residues in the CDR3. V was cut by 4 bases and J by 1 base, with 10 bases left in between. The CDR3 DNA follows: TGTGCCACCAGCATCCCACAGTTCCAAGAGACCCAGTACTTC. This translates into CATSIPQFQETQYF.